Shown below are 20 T cell receptor beta chains from a single sample sequenced in a study of OX40 agonist ivuxolimab in advanced cancers. Assay used: immunoSEQ multiplex PCR; TCRdb lists only in-frame clones, some missing. Among some 86,000 clones listed, approximately 85% were seen once. The sequenced sample was CD4+ or CD8+ T cells sorted from blood, obtained in a trial of the OX40 agonist ivuxolimab. These receptors came from an adult with an advanced solid tumor such as melanoma, head and neck, liver or kidney cancer.

The gene calls are TRBV7-9 and TRBJ1-1; no reliable D call. Germline V gives CDR1 SEHNR, CDR2 FQNEAQ (reference sequence). Trimming removed 5 bases at V and 9 bases at J, with 22 bases between. The CDR3 extends over 15 amino acids. Here the CDR3 reads CASSIDVGSEDQAFF. For the CDR3, the DNA is TGTGCCAGCAGCATCGACGTGGGTAGTGAGGATCAAGCTTTCTTT.

The J gene is TRBJ2-7, the V gene TRBV15; 8 bases align to TRBD2. Germline CDR1 is LNHNV and CDR2 is YYDKDF (reference sequence). The CDR3 covers 15 residues. The ends lost 4 bases at V and 5 bases at J; junction bases unmatched: 10. CDR3 loop: CATSTGGAFWDEQYF. The CDR3 DNA sequence: TGTGCCACCAGCACGGGGGGGGCTTTTTGGGACGAGCAGTACTTC. Looking up the rest from reference TRBV15 and TRBJ2-7 gives the full variable domain: DAMVIQNPRYQVTQFGKPVTLSCSQTLNHNVMYWYQQKSSQAPKLLFHYYDKDFNNEADTPDNFQSRRPNTSFCFLDIRSPGLGDTAMYLCATSTGGAFWDEQYFGPGTRLTVT.

The chain carries TRBV19 and TRBJ1-1; D unresolved. The CDR3 sequence is 11 residues long. CDR1 LNHDA and CDR2 SQIVND come from the germline V gene (reference sequence). Trimming took 8 bases from V and 2 from J, leaving 6 bases between them. The CDR3 protein is CASYTNTEAFF. In DNA, the CDR3 is TGTGCCAGTTATACTAACACTGAAGCTTTCTTT.

The rearrangement uses TRBV7-2 and TRBJ2-7; unclear D gene. The V end was cut by 2 bases, the J end by 0 bases, with 14 bases between. CDR3 length: 16 amino acids. Per germline, CDR1 SGHTA and CDR2 FQGNSA. DNA of the CDR3: TGTGCCAGCAGCTTAAGCCCAGCGTCAAGCTCCTACGAGCAGTACTTC. Translated, it gives CASSLSPASSSYEQYF. The entire variable domain, with the rest obtained from reference TRBV7-2 and TRBJ2-7, is as follows: GAGVSQSPSNKVTEKGKDVELRCDPISGHTALYWYRQSLGQGLEFLIYFQGNSAPDKSGLPSDRFSAERTGGSVSTLTIQRTQQEDSAVYLCASSLSPASSSYEQYFGPGTRLTVT.

This clone turned up a few times. This chain joins TRBV28 and TRBJ2-6; D is ambiguous. CDR3 length equals 15 residues. CDR1 is MDHEN and CDR2 is SYDVKM in the germline V gene. Trimming removed 5 bases at V and 4 bases at J, with 12 bases between. The CDR3 DNA reads as TGTGCCAGCAGTCCCACCCCCCTGGGGGCCAACGTCCTGACTTTC. Translating gives CASSPTPLGANVLTF. The variable domain in full, with the rest retrieved from reference TRBV28 and TRBJ2-6, is DVKVTQSSRYLVKRTGEKVFLECVQDMDHENMFWYRQDPGLGLRLIYFSYDVKMKEKGDIPEGYSVSREKKERFSLILESASTNQTSMYLCASSPTPLGANVLTFGAGSRLTVL.

The chain employs TRBV7-3 and TRBJ2-5; 9 bases map to TRBD1. The CDR3 totals 14 residues. In germline, CDR1 is SGHTA, CDR2 FQGTGA. V gave up 5 bases and J gave up 5 bases; unmatched junction bases: 6. The CDR3 sequence is CASSPTGGGETQYF. In DNA form, the CDR3 reads TGTGCCAGCAGCCCGACAGGGGGTGGGGAGACCCAGTACTTC.

V is TRBV13 and J is TRBJ2-3, with 11 bases lining up with TRBD2. J gave up 5 bases and V 5 bases, and 9 bases lay outside the gene matches. Germline assignment: CDR1 PRHDT and CDR2 FYEKMQ (reference sequence). The CDR3 contains 16 residues. This CDR3 is CASSALLAGAGDTQYF. CDR3 DNA sequence: TGTGCCAGCAGCGCCCTACTAGCGGGAGCGGGAGATACGCAGTATTTT.

This chain uses TRBV27 with TRBJ2-1, with D tentatively TRBD1 or TRBD2 (5 bases each). Trimming shortened V by 5 bases and J by 6 bases, and 20 bases separated the two germline ends. This CDR3 is built from 16 residues. Germline CDR1 and CDR2: MNHEY and SMNVEV (reference sequence). CDR3 protein: CASSELPGPTANEQFF. CDR3 in DNA: TGTGCCAGCAGTGAGCTGCCGGGACCAACTGCCAATGAGCAGTTCTTC.

The count of this clone is one. The genes are TRBV2 and TRBJ2-1; 8 nucleotides match TRBD1. The CDR3 runs 14 residues. CDR1 is SNHLY and CDR2 is FYNNEI in the germline V gene. V gave up 10 bases and J gave up 5 bases; unmatched junction bases: 10. The CDR3 spells CATKGQVGDNEQFF. The CDR3 DNA reads TGTGCCACCAAGGGACAGGTAGGGGACAATGAGCAGTTCTTC.

V gene TRBV29-1 combines with J gene TRBJ2-5, with a weak D call TRBD2 (6 bases). The CDR3 is 12 amino acids. Trimming removed 7 bases from V and 0 bases from J, with 9 bases in between. Germline CDR1 SQVTM, CDR2 ANQGSEA. The DNA of the CDR3 is TGCAGCGCGCTAGCGAACCAAGAGACCCAGTACTTC. Amino acid sequence: CSALANQETQYF.

This rearrangement joins TRBV18 to TRBJ1-1; D perhaps matches TRBD1 (5 bases). In germline, CDR1 is KGHSH, CDR2 LQKENI. This CDR3 has 15 residues. The V end was cut by 1 base, the J end by 4 bases, with 13 bases between. CDR3 loop: CASSPLALGGTEAFF. The CDR3 DNA reads TGTGCCAGCTCACCACTCGCCCTGGGGGGCACTGAAGCTTTCTTT.

As DNA, the CDR3 is TGTGCCAGCAGTGTCCAGGATAGCAATCAGCCCCAGCATTTT. It yields the protein CASSVQDSNQPQHF. This chain joins TRBV2 and TRBJ1-5, with D hard to call. This CDR3 contains 14 residues. The germline CDR1 and CDR2 sequences are SNHLY and FYNNEI. Deletions cut 4 bases from V and 0 bases from J, with 7 bases between.

The V gene is TRBV5-8, the J gene TRBJ2-1, with D maybe TRBD2 (7 bases). The germline gives CDR1 SGHTS, CDR2 YDEGEE. The V end lost 6 bases, the J end lost 5 bases, and 15 bases lay between the germline ends. CDR3 length: 14 amino acids. CDR3: CASIRGASHNEQFF. CDR3 DNA sequence: TGTGCCAGCATTCGGGGGGCTTCCCACAATGAGCAGTTCTTC.

This chain uses TRBV7-9 with TRBJ2-1; 10 bases match TRBD2. With V trimmed by 2 bases and J by 8 bases, 0 bases remained unmatched. This CDR3 is built from 13 residues. The germline CDR1 and CDR2 sequences are SEHNR and FQNEAQ (reference sequence). The CDR3 nucleotides read TGTGCCAGCAGCTTACTAGCGGGGGATGAGCAGTTCTTC. Translation: CASSLLAGDEQFF.

The chain has TRBV2 and TRBJ1-1, with D uncertain. Trimming stripped 3 bases from V and 0 bases from J, with 2 bases between. CDR3 length equals 12 residues. Germline V CDR1 and CDR2: SNHLY, FYNNEI. CDR3 loop: CASSEVNTEAFF. Here the CDR3 DNA reads TGTGCCAGCAGTGAGGTGAACACTGAAGCTTTCTTT.

In this sample, this clone turned up a few times. The J gene is TRBJ1-1, the V gene TRBV30; D gene ambiguous. In germline, CDR1 is GTSNPN, CDR2 SVGIG (reference sequence). The germline V and J ends were trimmed by 2 bases and 8 bases, with 12 bases remaining between them. The CDR3 length is 12 residues. CDR3 in amino acids: CAWSPRTGEAFF. The CDR3 DNA sequence: TGTGCCTGGAGTCCACGGACGGGGGAAGCTTTCTTT.

As concerns this clone: Within the sample, other DNA sequences also encode this same CDR3. This chain's CDR3 is CASSPGQNTEAFF. The CDR3 DNA reads TGTGCCAGCTCACCGGGACAGAACACTGAAGCTTTCTTT. The J gene is TRBJ1-1, the V gene TRBV18, with D perhaps TRBD1 (6 bases). The ends were cut back, 3 bases at V and 1 base at J, with 6 bases in the middle. Germline-derived CDR1 and CDR2 are KGHSH and LQKENI. The CDR3 spans 13 residues.

This clone appeared once. This rearrangement joins TRBV13 to TRBJ2-7, with 10 bases that match TRBD1. Looked up from germline, CDR1 is PRHDT and CDR2 is FYEKMQ (reference sequence). This CDR3 comprises 15 residues. V trimming: 11 bases; J trimming: 2 bases; junction bases outside the gene matches: 12. The CDR3 region is CAVAVRGQGTYEQYF. The CDR3 DNA reads TGTGCCGTCGCCGTAAGGGGACAGGGGACCTACGAGCAGTACTTC.

The chain couples TRBV27 to TRBJ2-7; perhaps TRBD1 as D (5 bases). The V end lost 3 bases, the J end lost 3 bases, and 9 bases lay between the germline ends. This CDR3 comprises 13 residues. CDR1 and CDR2 from the germline V gene are MNHEY and SMNVEV (reference sequence). CDR3: CASSFRVGYEQYF. The CDR3 region has the DNA TGTGCCAGCAGTTTCAGGGTAGGCTACGAGCAGTACTTC.

This rearrangement joins TRBV30 to TRBJ2-2; TRBD1 matches at 9 bases. V gave up 2 bases and J gave up 5 bases; unmatched junction bases: 18. CDR1 is GTSNPN and CDR2 is SVGIG in the germline V gene (reference sequence). The CDR3 loop spans 19 amino acids. The CDR3 loop reads CAWSPTRTSGTGHTGELFF. The CDR3 DNA reads as TGTGCCTGGAGTCCCACCAGAACCTCCGGGACAGGGCATACCGGGGAGCTGTTTTTT.